Each of the 3 T cell receptor beta chains below was sequenced from the same sample in a study of a mutant IDH1 vaccine in newly diagnosed glioma. Indicated time point: week 5, during vaccination. All doses held 300 ug of mutant IDH1 20-mer peptide, with topical imiquimod. Assay used: immunoSEQ multiplex PCR; TCRdb lists only in-frame clones, some missing. The sample contains tens of thousands of clones, around nine tenths of which appear only once. Their specific antigens are unknown. Specimen: PBMCs, collected from a glioma patient whose treatment included an IDH1 peptide vaccine. The receptors shown here come from a woman between 50 and 59 years old with glioma.

The chain combines TRBV7-9 with TRBJ2-2; unclear D gene. The CDR3 extends over 12 amino acids. The V end was cut by 8 bases, the J end by 13 bases, with 17 bases between. Germline V lookup: CDR1 SEHNR, CDR2 FQNEAQ (reference sequence). CDR3 bases: TGTGCCAGCCGCAGTGAGGTGGATTTGCTGTTTTTT. It yields the protein CASRSEVDLLFF.

In this sample, this clone turned up once. This rearrangement joins TRBV9 to TRBJ1-4; no reliable D call. CDR1 is SGDLS, CDR2 YYNGEE, per germline. Trimming left V 4 bases short and J 5 bases short, with 15 bases between. CDR3 size: 15 residues. The CDR3 region has the DNA TGTGCCAGCAGCCGACGGGGAGCGCCCAATGAAAAACTGTTTTTT. Protein product: CASSRRGAPNEKLFF.

This chain's CDR3 is CASSQDHERLGTEAFF. The CDR3 bases are TGTGCCAGCAGCCAAGATCATGAGAGGCTGGGCACTGAAGCTTTCTTT. The rearrangement joins TRBV4-2 to TRBJ1-1, with unresolved D. The CDR3 totals 16 residues. Trimming removed 0 bases at V and 4 bases at J, with 15 bases between. Germline-derived CDR1 and CDR2 are LGHNA and YNFKEQ.